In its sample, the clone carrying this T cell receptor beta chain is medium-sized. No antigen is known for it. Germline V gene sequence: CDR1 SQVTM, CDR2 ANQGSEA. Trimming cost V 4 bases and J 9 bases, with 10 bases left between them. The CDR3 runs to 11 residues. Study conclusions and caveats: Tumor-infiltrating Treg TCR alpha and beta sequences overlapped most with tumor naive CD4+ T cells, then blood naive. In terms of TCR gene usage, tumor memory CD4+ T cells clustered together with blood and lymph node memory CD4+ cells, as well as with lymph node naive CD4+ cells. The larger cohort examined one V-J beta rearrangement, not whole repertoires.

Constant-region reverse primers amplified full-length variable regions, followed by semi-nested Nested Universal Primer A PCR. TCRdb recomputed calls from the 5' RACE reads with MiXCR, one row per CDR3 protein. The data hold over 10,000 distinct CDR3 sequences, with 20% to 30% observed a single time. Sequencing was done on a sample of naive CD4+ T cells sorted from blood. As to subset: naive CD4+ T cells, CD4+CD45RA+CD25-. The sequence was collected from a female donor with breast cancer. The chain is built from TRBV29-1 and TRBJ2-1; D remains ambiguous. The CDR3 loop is CSVGRGTEQFF. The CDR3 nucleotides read TGCAGCGTTGGTAGAGGCACTGAGCAGTTCTTC.